Listed here is a single T cell receptor beta chain. The data were taken from a study of control samples from healthy donors and cancer patients. The CDR3 loop spans 14 amino acids. Germline loops: CDR1 SGHNT, CDR2 YYREEE (reference sequence). Unmatched junction bases numbered 11, after V lost 7 bases and J lost 5 bases. TCRdb keeps only in-frame clones here, not all; method: immunoSEQ multiplex PCR. The top ten hold less than 25% of the sample, which has 50,000 or so clones, roughly 93% seen once. Material: PBMCs. The rearrangement joins TRBV5-4 to TRBJ1-1; TRBD1 matches 7 bases. This clonotype was obtained from a woman in her forties or fifties with head and neck cancer. The CDR3 DNA reads TGTGCCAGCCAACGACAGGGTCAAGGGACTGAAGCTTTCTTT. Translating it yields CASQRQGQGTEAFF.